These T cell receptor beta chains were read from a single sample in a study of beta chain features in type 1 diabetes. Clones were read by immunoSEQ multiplex PCR, and TCRdb kept only the in-frame ones, dropping some. This sample has over 65,000 clones; 25% to 35% occur once, and the top ten carry roughly 0.44%. Sequencing input: stem cell memory CD4+ T cells from blood. The receptor source for this set is a young woman in good health. Each CDR3 is given with its conserved first and last residue. Fields, in order: CDR3 length, V gene, J gene, clone size, CDR3 protein. Size tells how often a clone was seen (once, few, many) or the class of an expanded clone, and some rows leave it out.

>16|TRBV11-1|TRBJ1-1|-
CASTLGGRFMNTEAFF
>16|TRBV9|TRBJ2-5|few
CASSLSPGTGGETQYF
>14|TRBV5-4|TRBJ1-1|-
CASSNPGLDTEAFF
>16|TRBV9|TRBJ2-5|-
CASSVGGSGHQETQYF
>16|TRBV11-2|TRBJ2-2|-
CASNTRTGWNTGELFF
>14|TRBV2|TRBJ1-1|-
CASSVQGGDTEAFF
>15|TRBV7-2|TRBJ2-3|few
CASSLGGTGGDTQYF
>16|TRBV15|TRBJ2-7|medium-sized
CATSIRGFRSSYEQYF
>14|TRBV7-9|TRBJ2-1|-
CASSLPPPINEQFF
>13|TRBV7-8|TRBJ1-5|few
CASSLDRDQPQHF